The rows below give T cell receptor beta chains drawn from one sample of a study of identical twins. Via MiXCR, TCRdb re-called the 5' RACE reads, giving one row per CDR3 protein. Of about 700,000 distinct CDR3 sequences in the sample, roughly 6% were seen once. The sequencing sample was made of naive T cells sorted from blood. All receptors derive from a man aged 18-30 years in good health. Both conserved end residues are part of each CDR3. The D gene is left open where the match is weak.

d_call	v_call	j_call	cdr3_aa
.	TRBV6-5	TRBJ1-4	CASSYGSHNEKLFF
.	TRBV5-1	TRBJ2-1	CASRITNEQFF
TRBD1	TRBV20-1	TRBJ1-2	CSAFYRTGDYGYTF
.	TRBV6-5	TRBJ1-1	CASIPRSRVNTEAFF
.	TRBV12-3/TRBV12-4	TRBJ2-1	CASSLSGRGPNEQFF
.	TRBV12-3/TRBV12-4	TRBJ2-5	CASNPAGFQETQYF
.	TRBV5-1	TRBJ2-1	CASSLEGLQNEQFF
.	TRBV6-1	TRBJ2-2	CASSRQGAGELFF
.	TRBV30	TRBJ1-2	CAWSVLGMSGYTF
.	TRBV12-3/TRBV12-4	TRBJ2-2	CASSRWVGELFF
TRBD2	TRBV5-1	TRBJ2-1	CASSRGGRTSGIVEQFF
TRBD2	TRBV7-6	TRBJ2-1	CASSPLAGSGNEQFF
.	TRBV5-1	TRBJ2-7	CASSPLISGGHEQYF
.	TRBV24-1	TRBJ2-2	CATSDPIPLGGELFF
.	TRBV7-9	TRBJ2-1	CASPLGDEQFF
TRBD2	TRBV4-3	TRBJ2-7	CASSQDYNGTSGHEQYF
.	TRBV10-3	TRBJ2-5	CAISESEGETQYF
.	TRBV6-1	TRBJ2-6	CASHPTGGSSGANVLTF
.	TRBV29-1	TRBJ1-2	CSVETASGGYTF
.	TRBV7-2	TRBJ2-7	CASSLVGGDRSYEQYF
.	TRBV5-5	TRBJ1-1	CASSLGSLPENTEAFF
TRBD2	TRBV20-1	TRBJ2-3	CSATRTSGSSDTQYF
TRBD1	TRBV10-3	TRBJ1-2	CAISEQRTGNYGYTF
.	TRBV12-3/TRBV12-4	TRBJ2-7	CASSLQRRTYEQYF
.	TRBV25-1	TRBJ1-1	CASSPKYEENTEAFF
.	TRBV11-3	TRBJ2-1	CASSDIASREHNEQFF
.	TRBV12-3/TRBV12-4	TRBJ2-2	CASSYGGYTGELFF
TRBD1	TRBV20-1	TRBJ1-5	CSARDLQGRSQPQHF
TRBD1	TRBV5-1	TRBJ2-7	CASSFTGGDQYF
TRBD2	TRBV9	TRBJ2-3	CASSVGVAGVQDTQYF
.	TRBV6-5	TRBJ2-7	CASSYSSVAPTAYEQYF
.	TRBV7-2	TRBJ1-6	CASSLGRYNSPLHF
.	TRBV7-6	TRBJ2-3	CASSSRGPDTQYF
TRBD1	TRBV29-1	TRBJ2-1	CSVGTGGSYNEQFF